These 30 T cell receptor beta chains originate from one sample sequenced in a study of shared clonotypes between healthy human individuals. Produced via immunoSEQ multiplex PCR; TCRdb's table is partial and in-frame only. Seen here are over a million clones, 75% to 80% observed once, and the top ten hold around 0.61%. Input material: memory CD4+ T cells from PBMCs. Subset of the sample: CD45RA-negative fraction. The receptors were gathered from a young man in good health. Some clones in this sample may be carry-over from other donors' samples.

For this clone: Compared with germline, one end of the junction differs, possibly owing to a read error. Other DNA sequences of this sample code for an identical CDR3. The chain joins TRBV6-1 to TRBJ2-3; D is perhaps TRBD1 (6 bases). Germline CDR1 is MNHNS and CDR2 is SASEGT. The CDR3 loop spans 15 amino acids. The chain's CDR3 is CASSDPGQGTDTQYF. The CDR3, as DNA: TGTGCCAGCAGTGATCCGGGACAAGGCACAGATACGCAATATTTT.

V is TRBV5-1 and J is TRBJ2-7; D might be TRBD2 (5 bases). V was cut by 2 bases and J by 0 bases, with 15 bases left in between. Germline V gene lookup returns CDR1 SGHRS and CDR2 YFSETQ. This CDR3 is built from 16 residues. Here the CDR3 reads CASSLDHTRSSYEQYF. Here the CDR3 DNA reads TGCGCCAGCAGCTTAGACCACACTAGGAGCTCCTACGAGCAGTACTTC.

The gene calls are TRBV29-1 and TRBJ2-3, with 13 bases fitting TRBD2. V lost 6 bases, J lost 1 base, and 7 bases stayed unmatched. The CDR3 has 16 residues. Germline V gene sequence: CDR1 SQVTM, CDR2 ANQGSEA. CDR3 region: CSVAGTSGMGTDTQYF. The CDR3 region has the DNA TGCAGCGTCGCTGGGACTAGCGGGATGGGCACAGATACGCAGTATTTT.

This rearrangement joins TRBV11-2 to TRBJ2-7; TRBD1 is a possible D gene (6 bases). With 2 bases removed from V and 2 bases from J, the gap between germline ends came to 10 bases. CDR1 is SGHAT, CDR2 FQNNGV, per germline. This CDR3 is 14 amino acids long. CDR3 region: CASSLTAGAYEQYF. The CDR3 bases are TGTGCCAGCAGCTTAACGGCAGGGGCCTACGAGCAGTACTTC.

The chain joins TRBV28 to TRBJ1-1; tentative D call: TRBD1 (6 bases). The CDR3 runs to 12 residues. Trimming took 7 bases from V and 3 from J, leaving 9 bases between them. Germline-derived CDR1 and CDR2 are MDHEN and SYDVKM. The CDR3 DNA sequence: TGTGCCAGCAACACAGGGTACACTGAAGCTTTCTTT. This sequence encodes CASNTGYTEAFF.

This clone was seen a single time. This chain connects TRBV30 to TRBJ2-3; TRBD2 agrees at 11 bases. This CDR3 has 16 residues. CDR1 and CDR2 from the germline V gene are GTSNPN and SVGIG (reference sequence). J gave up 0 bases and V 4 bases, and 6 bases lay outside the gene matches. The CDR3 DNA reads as TGTGCCTGGACTACGGGACTAGCGGTTAGCACAGATACGCAGTATTTT. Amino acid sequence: CAWTTGLAVSTDTQYF.

CDR3 DNA sequence: TGTGCCAGCAGTTTAGTCGGGTGGGGGGACACTGAAGCTTTCTTT. Encoded protein: CASSLVGWGDTEAFF. The genes are TRBV28 and TRBJ1-1; TRBD1 might be the D (5 bases). CDR1 and CDR2 from the germline V gene are MDHEN and SYDVKM. Trimming took off 2 bases at V and 3 bases at J, with 13 bases between the two ends. This CDR3 region has 15 residues.

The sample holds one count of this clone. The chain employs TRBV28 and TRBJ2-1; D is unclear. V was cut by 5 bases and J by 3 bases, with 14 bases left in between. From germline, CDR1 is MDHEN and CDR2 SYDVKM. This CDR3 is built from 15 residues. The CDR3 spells CASSTGLSGYNEQFF. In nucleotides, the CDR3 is TGTGCCAGCAGTACTGGCCTCTCGGGCTACAATGAGCAGTTCTTC. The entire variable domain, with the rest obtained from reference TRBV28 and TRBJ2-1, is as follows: DVKVTQSSRYLVKRTGEKVFLECVQDMDHENMFWYRQDPGLGLRLIYFSYDVKMKEKGDIPEGYSVSREKKERFSLILESASTNQTSMYLCASSTGLSGYNEQFFGPGTRLTVL.

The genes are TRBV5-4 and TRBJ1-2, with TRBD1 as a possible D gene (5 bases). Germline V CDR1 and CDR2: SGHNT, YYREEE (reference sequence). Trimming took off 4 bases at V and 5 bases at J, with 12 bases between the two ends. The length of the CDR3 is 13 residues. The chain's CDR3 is CASSPGRGYGYTF. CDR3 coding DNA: TGTGCCAGCAGCCCGGGGAGGGGTTATGGCTACACCTTC.

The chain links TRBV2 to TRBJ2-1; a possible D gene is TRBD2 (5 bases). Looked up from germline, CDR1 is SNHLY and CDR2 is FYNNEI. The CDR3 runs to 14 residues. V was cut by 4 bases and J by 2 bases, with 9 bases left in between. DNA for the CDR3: TGTGCCAGCAGTGTGAGGGCCCCCTACAATGAGCAGTTCTTC. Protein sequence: CASSVRAPYNEQFF.

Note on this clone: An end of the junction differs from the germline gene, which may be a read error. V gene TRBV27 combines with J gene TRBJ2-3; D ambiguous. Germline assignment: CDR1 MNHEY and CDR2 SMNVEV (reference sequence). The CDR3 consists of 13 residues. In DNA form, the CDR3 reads TGTGCCAGCCGTTTGGCCTCCTCAGATACGCAGTATTTT. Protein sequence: CASRLASSDTQYF.

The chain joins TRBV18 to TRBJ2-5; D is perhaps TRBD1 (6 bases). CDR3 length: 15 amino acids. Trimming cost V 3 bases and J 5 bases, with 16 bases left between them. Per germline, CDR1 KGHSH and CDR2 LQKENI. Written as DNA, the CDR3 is TGTGCCAGCTCACCTCCGGGACACCGACTGGAGACCCAGTACTTC. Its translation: CASSPPGHRLETQYF.

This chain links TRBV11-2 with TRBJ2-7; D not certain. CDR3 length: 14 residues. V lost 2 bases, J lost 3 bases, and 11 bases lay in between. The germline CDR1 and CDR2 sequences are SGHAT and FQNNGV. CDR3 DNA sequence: TGTGCCAGCAGCTTACTAGTCGGGTACTACGAGCAGTACTTC. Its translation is CASSLLVGYYEQYF.

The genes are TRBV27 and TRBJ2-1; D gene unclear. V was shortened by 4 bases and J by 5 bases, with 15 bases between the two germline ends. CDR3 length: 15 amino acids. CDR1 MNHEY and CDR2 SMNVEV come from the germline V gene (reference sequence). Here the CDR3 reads CASSWPLGSNNEQFF. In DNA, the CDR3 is TGTGCCAGCAGTTGGCCCCTCGGCTCGAACAATGAGCAGTTCTTC.

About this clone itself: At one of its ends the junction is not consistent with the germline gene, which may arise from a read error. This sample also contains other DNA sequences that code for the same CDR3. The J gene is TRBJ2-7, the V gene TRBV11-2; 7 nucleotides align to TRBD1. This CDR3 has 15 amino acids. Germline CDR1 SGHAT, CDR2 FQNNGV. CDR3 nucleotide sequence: TGTGCCAGCAGCTTAGATGCCAGGGGGATCGACGAACAGTACTTC. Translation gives CASSLDARGIDEQYF.

The CDR3 loop is CASSLSGVPGELFF. The CDR3 DNA reads TGTGCCAGCAGCTTATCAGGGGTGCCCGGGGAGCTGTTTTTT. The chain has TRBV7-9 and TRBJ2-2, with D perhaps matching TRBD1 (6 bases). Trimming cost V 2 bases and J 6 bases, with 10 bases left between them. The germline V gene has CDR1 SEHNR and CDR2 FQNEAQ (reference sequence). The CDR3 is 14 amino acids.

CDR3 coding DNA: TGTGCCAGCAGGCCATTCCGAGCAGGGAACACTGAAGCTTTCTTT. Encoded protein: CASRPFRAGNTEAFF. The chain employs TRBV28 and TRBJ1-1; no clear D. V shed 6 bases and J shed 1 base, with 15 bases lying between them. The length of the CDR3 is 15 residues. Germline V gene lookup returns CDR1 MDHEN and CDR2 SYDVKM.

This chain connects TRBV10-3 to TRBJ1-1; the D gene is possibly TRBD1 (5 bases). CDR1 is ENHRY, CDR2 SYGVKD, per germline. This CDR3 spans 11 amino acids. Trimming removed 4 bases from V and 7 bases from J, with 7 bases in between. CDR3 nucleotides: TGTGCCATCAGTGCGACAGATGAAGCTTTCTTT. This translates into CAISATDEAFF.

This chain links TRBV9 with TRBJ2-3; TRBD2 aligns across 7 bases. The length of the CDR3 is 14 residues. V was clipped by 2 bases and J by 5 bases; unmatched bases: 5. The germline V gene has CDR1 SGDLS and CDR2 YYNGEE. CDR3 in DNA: TGTGCCAGCAGCGTGGAAATAGCGGGAGATACGCAGTATTTT. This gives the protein CASSVEIAGDTQYF.

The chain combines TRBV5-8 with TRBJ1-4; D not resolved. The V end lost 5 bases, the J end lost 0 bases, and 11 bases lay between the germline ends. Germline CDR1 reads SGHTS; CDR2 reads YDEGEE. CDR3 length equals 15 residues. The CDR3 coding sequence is TGTGCCAGCAGGTCTGGCATAGCAACTAATGAAAAACTGTTTTTT. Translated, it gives CASRSGIATNEKLFF.

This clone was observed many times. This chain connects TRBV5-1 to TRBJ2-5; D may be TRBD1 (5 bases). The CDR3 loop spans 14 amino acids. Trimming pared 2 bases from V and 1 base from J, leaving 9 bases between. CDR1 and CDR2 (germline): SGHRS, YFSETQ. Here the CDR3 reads CASSFSQGQETQYF. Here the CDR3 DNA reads TGCGCCAGCAGCTTTTCCCAGGGCCAAGAGACCCAGTACTTC. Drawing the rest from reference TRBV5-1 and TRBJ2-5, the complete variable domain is KAGVTQTPRYLIKTRGQQVTLSCSPISGHRSVSWYQQTPGQGLQFLFEYFSETQRNKGNFPGRFSGRQFSNSRSEMNVSTLELGDSALYLCASSFSQGQETQYFGPGTRLLVL.

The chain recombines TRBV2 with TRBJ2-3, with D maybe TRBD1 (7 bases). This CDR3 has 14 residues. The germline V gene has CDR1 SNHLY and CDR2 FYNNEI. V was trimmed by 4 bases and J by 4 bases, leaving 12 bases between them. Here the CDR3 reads CASSVGGGADTQYF. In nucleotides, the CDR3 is TGTGCCAGCAGTGTAGGAGGGGGCGCAGATACGCAGTATTTT. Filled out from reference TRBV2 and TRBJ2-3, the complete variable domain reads EPEVTQTPSHQVTQMGQEVILRCVPISNHLYFYWYRQILGQKVEFLVSFYNNEISEKSEIFDDQFSVERPDGSNFTLKIRSTKLEDSAMYFCASSVGGGADTQYFGPGTRLTVL.

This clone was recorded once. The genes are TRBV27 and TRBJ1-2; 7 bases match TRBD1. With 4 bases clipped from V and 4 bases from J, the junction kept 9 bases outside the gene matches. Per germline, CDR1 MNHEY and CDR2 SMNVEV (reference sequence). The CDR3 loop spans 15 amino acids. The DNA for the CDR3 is TGTGCCAGCAGTTCTCACAGGGGCCGAAGCTATGGCTACACCTTC. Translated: CASSSHRGRSYGYTF.

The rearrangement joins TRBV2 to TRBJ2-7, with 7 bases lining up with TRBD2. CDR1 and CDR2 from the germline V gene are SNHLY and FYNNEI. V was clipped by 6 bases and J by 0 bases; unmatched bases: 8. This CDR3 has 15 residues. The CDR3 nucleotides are TGTGCCAGCAGGGAAAGGGCTAGCGGCTCCTACGAGCAGTACTTC. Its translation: CASRERASGSYEQYF.

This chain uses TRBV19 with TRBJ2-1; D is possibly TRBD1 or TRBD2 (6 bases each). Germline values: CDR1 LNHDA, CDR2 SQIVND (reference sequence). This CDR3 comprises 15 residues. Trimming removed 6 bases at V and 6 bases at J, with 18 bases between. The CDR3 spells CASRGGDRLGNEQFF. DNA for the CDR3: TGTGCCAGTAGGGGGGGCGACCGGCTGGGCAATGAGCAGTTCTTC.

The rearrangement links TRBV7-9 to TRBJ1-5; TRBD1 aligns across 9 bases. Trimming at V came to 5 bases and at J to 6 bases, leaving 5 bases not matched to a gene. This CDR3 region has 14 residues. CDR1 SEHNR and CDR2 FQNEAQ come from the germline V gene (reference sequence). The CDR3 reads CASSPGQGGQPQHF. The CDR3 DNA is TGTGCCAGCAGCCCGGGACAGGGTGGTCAGCCCCAGCATTTT.

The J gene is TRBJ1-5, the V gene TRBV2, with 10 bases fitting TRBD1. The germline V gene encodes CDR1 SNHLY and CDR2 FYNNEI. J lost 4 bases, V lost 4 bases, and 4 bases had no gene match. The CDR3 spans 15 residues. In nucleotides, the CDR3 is TGTGCCAGCAGTGCCGGGACAGGGGCAAATCAGCCCCAGCATTTT. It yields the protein CASSAGTGANQPQHF.

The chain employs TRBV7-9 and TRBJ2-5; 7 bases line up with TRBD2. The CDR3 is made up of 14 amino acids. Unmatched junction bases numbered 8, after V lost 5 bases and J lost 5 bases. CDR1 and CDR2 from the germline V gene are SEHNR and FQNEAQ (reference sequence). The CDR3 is CASSRGHGGETQYF. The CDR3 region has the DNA TGTGCCAGCAGCCGAGGCCACGGGGGGGAGACCCAGTACTTC.

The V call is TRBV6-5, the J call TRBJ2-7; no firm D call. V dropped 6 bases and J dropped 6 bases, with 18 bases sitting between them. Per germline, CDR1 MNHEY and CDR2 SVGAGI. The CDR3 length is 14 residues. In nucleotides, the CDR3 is TGTGCCAGCAGGTCAGATACTTACCGGAGCGAGCAGTACTTC. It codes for CASRSDTYRSEQYF.

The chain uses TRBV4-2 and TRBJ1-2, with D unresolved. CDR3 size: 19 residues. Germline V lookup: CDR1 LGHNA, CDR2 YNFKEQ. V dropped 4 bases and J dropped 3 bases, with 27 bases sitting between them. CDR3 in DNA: TGTGCCAGCAGCCCCTACTCGGTTCAAGGGTTAGGGATGGACTATGGCTACACCTTC. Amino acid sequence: CASSPYSVQGLGMDYGYTF.